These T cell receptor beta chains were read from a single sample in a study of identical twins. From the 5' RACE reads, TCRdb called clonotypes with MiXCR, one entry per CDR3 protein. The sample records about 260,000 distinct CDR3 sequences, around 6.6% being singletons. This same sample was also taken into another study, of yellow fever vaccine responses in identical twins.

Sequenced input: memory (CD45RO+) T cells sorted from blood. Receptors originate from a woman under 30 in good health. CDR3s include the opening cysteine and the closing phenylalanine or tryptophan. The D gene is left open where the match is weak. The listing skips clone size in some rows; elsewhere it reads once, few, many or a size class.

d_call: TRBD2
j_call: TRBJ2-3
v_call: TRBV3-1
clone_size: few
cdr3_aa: CASSLAGADWGTDTQYF
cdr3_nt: TGTGCCAGCAGCCTAGCGGGAGCGGACTGGGGCACAGATACGCAGTATTTT

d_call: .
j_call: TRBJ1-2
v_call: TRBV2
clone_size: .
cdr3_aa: CASSPVGGIEGYTF
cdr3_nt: TGTGCCAGCAGCCCAGTTGGGGGTATCGAGGGCTACACCTTC

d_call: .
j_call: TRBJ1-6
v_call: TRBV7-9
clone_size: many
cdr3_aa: CASSLEGGSPLHF
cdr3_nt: TGTGCCAGCAGCTTAGAGGGGGGTTCACCCCTCCACTTT

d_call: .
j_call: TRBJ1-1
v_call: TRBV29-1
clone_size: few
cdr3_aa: CSVEAQGSEAFF
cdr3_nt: TGCAGCGTTGAAGCCCAGGGCTCTGAAGCTTTCTTT

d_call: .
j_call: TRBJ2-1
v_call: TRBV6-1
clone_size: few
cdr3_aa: CASSPNGYNEQFF
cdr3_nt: TGTGCCAGCAGTCCAAACGGCTACAATGAGCAGTTCTTC

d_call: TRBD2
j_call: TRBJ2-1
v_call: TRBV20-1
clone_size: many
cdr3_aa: CSAPTSGAYNEQFF
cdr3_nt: TGCAGTGCCCCCACTAGCGGGGCCTACAATGAGCAGTTCTTC

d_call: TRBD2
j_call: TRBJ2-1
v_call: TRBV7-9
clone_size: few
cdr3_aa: CASGLSGGGGYNEQFF
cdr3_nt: TGTGCCAGCGGGTTGAGCGGGGGAGGAGGGTACAATGAGCAGTTCTTC

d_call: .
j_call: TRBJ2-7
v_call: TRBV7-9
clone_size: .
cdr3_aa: CASSPQPRLYEQYF
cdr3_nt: TGTGCCAGCAGCCCCCAACCCCGTCTCTACGAGCAGTACTTC

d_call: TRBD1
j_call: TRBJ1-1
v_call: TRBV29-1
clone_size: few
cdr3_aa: CSVGLLRTGGLNTEAFF
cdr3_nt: TGCAGCGTTGGTCTACTAAGGACAGGGGGCCTGAACACTGAAGCTTTCTTT

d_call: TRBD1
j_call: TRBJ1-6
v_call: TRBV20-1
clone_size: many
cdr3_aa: CSADRVNSPLHF
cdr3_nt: TGCAGTGCCGACAGGGTCAATTCACCCCTCCACTTT

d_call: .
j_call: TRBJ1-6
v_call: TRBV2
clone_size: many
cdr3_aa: CASKERSSSYNSPLHF
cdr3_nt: TGTGCCAGCAAGGAGCGCAGTAGCTCCTATAATTCACCCCTCCACTTT

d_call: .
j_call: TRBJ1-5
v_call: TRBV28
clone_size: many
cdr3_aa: CASSLLKGDQPQHF
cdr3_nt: TGTGCCAGCAGCTTACTCAAGGGCGACCAGCCCCAGCATTTT

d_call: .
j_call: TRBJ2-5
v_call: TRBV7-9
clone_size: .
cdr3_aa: CASSLVGNNQETQYF
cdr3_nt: TGTGCCAGCAGCTTAGTGGGCAATAACCAAGAGACCCAGTACTTC

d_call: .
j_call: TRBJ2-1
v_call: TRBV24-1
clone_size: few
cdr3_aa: CATSVRGNPYNEQFF
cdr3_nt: TGTGCCACCAGTGTTAGAGGGAATCCCTACAATGAGCAGTTCTTC

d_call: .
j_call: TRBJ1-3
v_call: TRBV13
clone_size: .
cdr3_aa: CASSLTEAGNTIYF
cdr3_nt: TGTGCCAGCAGCTTGACAGAGGCGGGAAACACCATATATTTT

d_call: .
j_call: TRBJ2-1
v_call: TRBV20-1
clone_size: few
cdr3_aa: CSASPGREVDEQFF
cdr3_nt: TGCAGTGCCTCACCGGGCCGAGAGGTGGATGAGCAGTTCTTC

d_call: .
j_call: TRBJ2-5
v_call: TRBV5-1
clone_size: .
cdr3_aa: CASSPLDWKLETQYF
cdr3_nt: TGCGCCAGCAGCCCCCTGGACTGGAAGCTAGAGACCCAGTACTTC

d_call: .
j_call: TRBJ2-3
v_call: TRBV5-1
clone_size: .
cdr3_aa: CASTPEDTDTQYF
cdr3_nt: TGCGCCAGCACTCCGGAAGACACAGATACGCAGTATTTT

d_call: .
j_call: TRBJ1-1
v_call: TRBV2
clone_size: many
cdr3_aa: CASIRGNTEAFF
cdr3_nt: TGTGCCAGCATCAGGGGGAACACTGAAGCTTTCTTT

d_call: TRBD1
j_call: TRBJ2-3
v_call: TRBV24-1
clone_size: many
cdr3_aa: CATSDFGLRTGGPDTQYF
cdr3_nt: TGTGCCACCAGTGATTTCGGTTTGCGAACAGGGGGACCAGATACGCAGTATTTT

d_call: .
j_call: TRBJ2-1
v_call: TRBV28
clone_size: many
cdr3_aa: CASRPGLISYNEQFF
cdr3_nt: TGTGCCAGCAGACCGGGACTTATCTCCTACAATGAGCAGTTCTTC

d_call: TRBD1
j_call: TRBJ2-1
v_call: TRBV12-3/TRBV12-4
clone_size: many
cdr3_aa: CASRGQGRDEQFF
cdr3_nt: TGTGCCAGCAGGGGACAGGGGAGGGATGAGCAGTTCTTC

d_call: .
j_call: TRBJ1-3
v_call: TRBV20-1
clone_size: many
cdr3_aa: CSAIRRSSGNTIYF
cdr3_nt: TGCAGTGCTATACGGAGGAGCTCTGGAAACACCATATATTTT

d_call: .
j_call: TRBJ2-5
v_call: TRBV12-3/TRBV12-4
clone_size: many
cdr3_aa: CASSLGERETQYF
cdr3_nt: TGTGCCAGCAGTTTGGGGGAGCGGGAGACCCAGTACTTC

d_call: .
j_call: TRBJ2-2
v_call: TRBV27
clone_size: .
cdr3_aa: CASSRERRAVNTGELFF
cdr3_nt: TGTGCCAGCAGTCGCGAACGCCGGGCCGTGAACACCGGGGAGCTGTTTTTT

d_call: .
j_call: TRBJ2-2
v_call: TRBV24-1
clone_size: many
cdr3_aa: CATSDFKAGELFF
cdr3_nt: TGTGCCACCAGTGATTTTAAGGCCGGGGAGCTGTTTTTT

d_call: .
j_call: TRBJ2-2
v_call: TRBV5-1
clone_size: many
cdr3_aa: CASSLGTSTLVNTGELFF
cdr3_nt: TGCGCCAGCAGCTTGGGTACTAGTACGCTGGTGAACACCGGGGAGCTGTTTTTT

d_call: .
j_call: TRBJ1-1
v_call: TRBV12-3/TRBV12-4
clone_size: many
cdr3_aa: CASSPGTITEAFF
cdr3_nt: TGTGCCAGCAGTCCCGGGACGATCACCGAGGCTTTCTTT

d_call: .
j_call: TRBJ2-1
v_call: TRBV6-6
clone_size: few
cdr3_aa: CASSYSSLEQFF
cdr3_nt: TGTGCCAGCAGTTACTCCTCATTAGAGCAGTTCTTC

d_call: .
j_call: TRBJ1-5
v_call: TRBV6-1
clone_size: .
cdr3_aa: CASRGDRGPGSNQPQHF
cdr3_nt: TGTGCCAGCAGGGGGGACCGCGGCCCGGGTAGCAATCAGCCCCAGCATTTT

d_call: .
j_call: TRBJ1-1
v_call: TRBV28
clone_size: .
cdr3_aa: CASSSGWVNLNTEAFF
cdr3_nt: TGTGCCAGCAGTTCTGGGTGGGTAAATTTGAACACTGAAGCTTTCTTT

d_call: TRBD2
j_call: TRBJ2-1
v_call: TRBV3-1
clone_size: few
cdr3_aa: CASSQVHGGRARYNEQFF
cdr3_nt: TGTGCCAGCAGCCAAGTGCACGGCGGGAGGGCCCGTTACAATGAGCAGTTCTTC

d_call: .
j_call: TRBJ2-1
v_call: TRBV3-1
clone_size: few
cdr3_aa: CASSQELADFVNNEQFF
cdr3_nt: TGTGCCAGCAGCCAAGAGCTCGCCGACTTTGTTAACAATGAGCAGTTCTTC

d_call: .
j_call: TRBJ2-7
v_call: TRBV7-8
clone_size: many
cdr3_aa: CASSLHGARSITYEQYF
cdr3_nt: TGTGCCAGCAGCTTACATGGGGCCCGGTCGATTACCTACGAGCAGTACTTC

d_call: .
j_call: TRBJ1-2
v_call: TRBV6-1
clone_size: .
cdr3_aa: CASSQREGNGYTF
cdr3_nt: TGTGCCAGCAGCCAAAGGGAGGGGAATGGCTACACCTTC

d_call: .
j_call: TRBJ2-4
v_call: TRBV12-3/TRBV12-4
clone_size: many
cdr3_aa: CASRRDNKNIQYF
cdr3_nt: TGTGCCAGCAGAAGGGACAATAAAAACATTCAGTACTTC

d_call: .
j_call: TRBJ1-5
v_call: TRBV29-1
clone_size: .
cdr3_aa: CSVARDTYQPQHF
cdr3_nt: TGCAGCGTTGCTCGGGACACGTATCAGCCCCAGCATTTT

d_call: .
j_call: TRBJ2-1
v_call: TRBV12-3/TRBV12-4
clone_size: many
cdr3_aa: CASDTGLGSYNEQFF
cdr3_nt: TGTGCCAGTGACACAGGGTTGGGGTCCTACAATGAGCAGTTCTTC

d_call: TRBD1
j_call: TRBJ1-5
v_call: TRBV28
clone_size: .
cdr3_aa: CAATKDRPNQPQHF
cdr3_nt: TGTGCCGCCACGAAGGACAGGCCCAATCAGCCCCAGCATTTT

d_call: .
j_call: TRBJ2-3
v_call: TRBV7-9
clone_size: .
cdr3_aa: CAASPIPRTDTQYF
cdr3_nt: TGTGCCGCATCCCCCATACCACGCACAGATACGCAGTATTTT

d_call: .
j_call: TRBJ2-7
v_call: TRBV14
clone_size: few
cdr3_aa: CASSRSSLLAEQYF
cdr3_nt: TGTGCCAGCAGCCGATCGAGTTTACTGGCCGAGCAGTACTTC

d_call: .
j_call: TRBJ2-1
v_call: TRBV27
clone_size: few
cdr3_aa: CASSLSGPLSFEQFF
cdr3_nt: TGTGCCAGCAGTTTATCCGGTCCCCTTTCGTTTGAGCAGTTCTTC

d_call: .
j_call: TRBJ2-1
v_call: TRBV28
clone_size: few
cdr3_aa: CASIRGLSYNEQFF
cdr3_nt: TGTGCCAGCATCAGGGGCCTCTCCTACAATGAGCAGTTCTTC

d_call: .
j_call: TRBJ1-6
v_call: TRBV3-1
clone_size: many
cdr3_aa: CASSPGLNNSPLHF
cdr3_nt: TGTGCCAGCAGCCCGGGACTGAACAATTCACCCCTCCACTTT

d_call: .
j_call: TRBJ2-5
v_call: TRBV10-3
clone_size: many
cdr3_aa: CATNRAGADETQYF
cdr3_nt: TGTGCCACTAACAGGGCCGGGGCTGATGAGACCCAGTACTTC

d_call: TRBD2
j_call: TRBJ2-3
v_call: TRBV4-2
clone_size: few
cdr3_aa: CASSQAFARGGLHSSTDTQYF
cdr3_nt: TGTGCCAGCAGCCAAGCTTTCGCGCGGGGGGGACTCCACTCTAGCACAGATACGCAGTATTTT

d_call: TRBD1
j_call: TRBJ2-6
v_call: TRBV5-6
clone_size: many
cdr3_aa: CASSLGQALSGANVLTF
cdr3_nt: TGTGCCAGCAGCCTAGGACAGGCTCTCTCTGGGGCCAACGTCCTGACTTTC

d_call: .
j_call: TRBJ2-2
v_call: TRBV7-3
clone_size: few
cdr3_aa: CASNKERNTGELFF
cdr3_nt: TGTGCCAGCAACAAAGAAAGGAACACCGGGGAGCTGTTTTTT

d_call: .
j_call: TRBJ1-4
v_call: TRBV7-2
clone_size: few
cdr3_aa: CASSDQGSTNEKLFF
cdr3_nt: TGTGCCAGCAGCGACCAGGGGAGTACTAATGAAAAACTGTTTTTT

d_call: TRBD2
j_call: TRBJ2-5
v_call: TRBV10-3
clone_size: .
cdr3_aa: CAISESRSGGQETQYF
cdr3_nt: TGTGCCATCAGTGAGTCGAGGAGCGGGGGCCAAGAGACCCAGTACTTC

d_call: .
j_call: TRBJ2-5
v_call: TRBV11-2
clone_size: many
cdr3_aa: CASSFTLRDNQETQYF
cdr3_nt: TGTGCCAGCAGCTTTACCCTACGGGACAACCAAGAGACCCAGTACTTC

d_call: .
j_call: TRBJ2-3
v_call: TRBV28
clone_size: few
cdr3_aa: CASSLKTGTQYF
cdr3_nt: TGTGCCAGCAGTTTAAAGACTGGTACGCAGTATTTT

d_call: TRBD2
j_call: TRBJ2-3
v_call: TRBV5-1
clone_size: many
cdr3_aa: CASSQWTSRTDTQYF
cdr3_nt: TGCGCCAGCAGCCAGTGGACTAGTAGGACAGATACGCAGTATTTT

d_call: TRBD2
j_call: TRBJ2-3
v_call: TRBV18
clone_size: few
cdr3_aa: CASSPGLAVGDTQYF
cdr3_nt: TGTGCCAGCTCACCTGGACTAGCGGTTGGGGATACGCAGTATTTT

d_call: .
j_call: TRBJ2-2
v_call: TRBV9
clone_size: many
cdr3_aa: CASSVRGMKNTGELFF
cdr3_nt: TGTGCCAGCAGCGTCAGGGGAATGAAGAACACCGGGGAGCTGTTTTTT

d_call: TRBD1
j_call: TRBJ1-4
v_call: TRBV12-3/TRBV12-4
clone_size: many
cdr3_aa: CASSPTGGSEKLFF
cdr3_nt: TGTGCCAGCAGCCCCACAGGGGGTAGTGAAAAACTGTTTTTT

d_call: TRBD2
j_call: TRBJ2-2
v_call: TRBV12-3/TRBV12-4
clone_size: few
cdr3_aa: CASSAGLAGALSNTGELFF
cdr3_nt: TGTGCCAGCAGTGCAGGACTAGCGGGGGCCCTGTCGAACACCGGGGAGCTGTTTTTT

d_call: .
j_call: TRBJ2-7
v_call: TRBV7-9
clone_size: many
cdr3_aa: CASSLGGQPYEQYF
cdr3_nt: TGTGCCAGCAGCTTAGGGGGGCAGCCTTACGAGCAGTACTTC

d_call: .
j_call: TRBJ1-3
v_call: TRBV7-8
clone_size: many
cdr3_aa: CASSLEPRGNTIYF
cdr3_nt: TGTGCCAGCAGCTTAGAGCCCAGGGGTAACACCATATATTTT